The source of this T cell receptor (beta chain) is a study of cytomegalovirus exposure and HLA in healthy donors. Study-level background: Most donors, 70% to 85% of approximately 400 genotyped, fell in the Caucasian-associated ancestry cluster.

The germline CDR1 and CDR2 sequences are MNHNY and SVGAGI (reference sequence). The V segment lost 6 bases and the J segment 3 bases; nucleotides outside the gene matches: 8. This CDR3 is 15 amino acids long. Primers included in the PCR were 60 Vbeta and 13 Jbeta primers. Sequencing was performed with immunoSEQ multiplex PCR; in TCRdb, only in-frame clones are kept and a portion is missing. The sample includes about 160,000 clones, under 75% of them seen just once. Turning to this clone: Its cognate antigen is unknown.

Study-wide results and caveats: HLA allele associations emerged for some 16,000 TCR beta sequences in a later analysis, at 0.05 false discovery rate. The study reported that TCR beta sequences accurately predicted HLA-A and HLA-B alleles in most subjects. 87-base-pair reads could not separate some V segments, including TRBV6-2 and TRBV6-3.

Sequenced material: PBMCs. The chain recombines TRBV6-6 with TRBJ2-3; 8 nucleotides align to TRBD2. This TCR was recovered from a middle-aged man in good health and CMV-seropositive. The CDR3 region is CASRLAGRATDTQYF. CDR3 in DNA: TGTGCCAGCAGGTTAGCGGGACGGGCGACAGATACGCAGTATTTT.